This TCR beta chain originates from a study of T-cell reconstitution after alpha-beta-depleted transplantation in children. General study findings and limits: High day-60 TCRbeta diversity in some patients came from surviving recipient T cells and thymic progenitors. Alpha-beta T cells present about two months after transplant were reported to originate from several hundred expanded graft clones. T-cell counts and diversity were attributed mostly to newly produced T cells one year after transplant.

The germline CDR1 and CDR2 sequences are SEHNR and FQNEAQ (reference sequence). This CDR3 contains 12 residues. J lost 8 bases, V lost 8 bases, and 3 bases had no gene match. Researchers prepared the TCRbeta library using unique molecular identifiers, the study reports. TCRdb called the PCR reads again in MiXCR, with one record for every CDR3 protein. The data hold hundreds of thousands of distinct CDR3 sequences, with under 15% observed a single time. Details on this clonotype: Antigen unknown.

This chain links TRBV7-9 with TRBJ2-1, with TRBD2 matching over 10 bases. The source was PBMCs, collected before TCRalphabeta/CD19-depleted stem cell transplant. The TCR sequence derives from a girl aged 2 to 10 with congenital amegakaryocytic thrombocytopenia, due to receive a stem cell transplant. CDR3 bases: TGTGCCAGCGTCCTAGCGGGAGATGAGCAGTTCTTC. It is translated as CASVLAGDEQFF.